Below, 16 T cell receptor beta chains from the same sample are listed, as sequenced in a study of T cells in tuberculosis. This table comes from immunoSEQ multiplex PCR, and its TCRdb copy is limited to in-frame clones, with some not included. The sample holds more than 30,000 clones, 94% seen once. Sample: PBMCs. These receptors originate from a donor between 10 and 35 years old with latent tuberculosis or without tuberculosis infection.

V usage is TRBV6-6 and J usage is TRBJ2-3, with 12 bases lining up with TRBD2. The CDR3 loop spans 15 amino acids. CDR1 is MNHNY and CDR2 is SVGAGI in the germline V gene (reference sequence). J gave up 4 bases and V 6 bases, and 5 bases lay outside the gene matches. CDR3 in DNA: TGTGCCAGCAGACCTAGCGGGAGGGCCCCAGATACGCAGTATTTT. It specifies CASRPSGRAPDTQYF.

The J gene is TRBJ2-7, the V gene TRBV27; 7 nucleotides line up with TRBD1. The CDR3 runs to 14 residues. Trimming cost V 3 bases and J 1 base; bases outside gene matches: 3. The germline V gene has CDR1 MNHEY and CDR2 SMNVEV (reference sequence). For the CDR3, the DNA is TGTGCCAGCAGTTTCCGGGGACAGTCCTACGAGCAGTACTTC. Amino acid sequence: CASSFRGQSYEQYF.

The chain links TRBV4-1 to TRBJ1-2; TRBD1 might be the D (5 bases). This CDR3 has 15 amino acids. Trimming removed 1 base at V and 4 bases at J, with 13 bases between. CDR1 is MGHRA and CDR2 is YSYEKL in the germline V gene. CDR3 bases: TGCGCCAGCAGCCAAGCAGGGCAGGGCGGCTATGGCTACACCTTC. This encodes CASSQAGQGGYGYTF.

This rearrangement joins TRBV2 to TRBJ1-1; possible D gene TRBD1, 5 bases. The germline V and J ends were trimmed by 10 bases and 4 bases, with 16 bases remaining between them. The CDR3 consists of 13 residues. Germline CDR1 is SNHLY and CDR2 is FYNNEI. CDR3 loop: CATRRGEGTEAFF. CDR3 DNA sequence: TGTGCCACCCGCCGGGGGGAGGGCACTGAAGCTTTCTTT.

V gene TRBV25-1 combines with J gene TRBJ1-3; the D gene is possibly TRBD1 (6 bases). Trimming shortened V by 7 bases and J by 6 bases, and 19 bases separated the two germline ends. The germline V gene encodes CDR1 MGHDK and CDR2 SYGVNS. The CDR3 loop spans 15 amino acids. DNA for the CDR3: TGTGCCAGCACCTTGGGGGCTTCTGGGGCAAACACCATATATTTT. Residues: CASTLGASGANTIYF. Supplemented by reference TRBV25-1 and TRBJ1-3, the full variable domain reads EADIYQTPRYLVIGTGKKITLECSQTMGHDKMYWYQQDPGMELHLIHYSYGVNSTEKGDLSSESTVSRIRTEHFPLTLESARPSHTSQYLCASTLGASGANTIYFGEGSWLTVV.

Only one count was recorded for this clone. The J gene is TRBJ2-7, the V gene TRBV20-1, with D uncertain. V shed 4 bases and J shed 6 bases, with 7 bases lying between them. Germline V gene sequence: CDR1 DFQATT, CDR2 SNEGSKA (reference sequence). The CDR3 contains 10 residues. The CDR3 DNA reads as TGCAGTGCTATAAGAGGCGAGCAGTACTTC. Its protein product is CSAIRGEQYF.

The rearrangement links TRBV28 to TRBJ2-7; 10 bases agree with TRBD1. Trimming took 4 bases from V and 4 from J; bases not matched to a gene: 13. CDR3 length: 17 residues. From germline, CDR1 is MDHEN and CDR2 SYDVKM. The CDR3 DNA reads as TGTGCCAGCAGTTACCCCATTGGGACAGGGGAAGGGTACGAGCAGTACTTC. Translating it yields CASSYPIGTGEGYEQYF.

This sequence joins TRBV19 and TRBJ2-2; TRBD1 matches at 8 bases. V lost 7 bases, J lost 6 bases, and 10 bases stayed unmatched. Germline V gene lookup returns CDR1 LNHDA and CDR2 SQIVND (reference sequence). CDR3 size: 15 residues. The CDR3 bases are TGTGCCAGTACCGGGAGTCCAGGGGGCCCCGGGGAGCTGTTTTTT. Residues: CASTGSPGGPGELFF.

The sample holds one count of this clone. This sequence joins TRBV30 and TRBJ2-7; D call uncertain. With 8 bases removed from V and 6 bases from J, the gap between germline ends came to 23 bases. Germline-derived CDR1 and CDR2 are GTSNPN and SVGIG (reference sequence). CDR3 length: 14 amino acids. For the CDR3, the DNA is TGTGCCCTGGTGAAAGGAGCTGAAGTTCTCGAGCAGTACTTC. The encoded protein is CALVKGAEVLEQYF.

The chain recombines TRBV10-3 with TRBJ2-2, with D maybe TRBD1 (5 bases). V was shortened by 3 bases and J by 0 bases, with 8 bases between the two germline ends. Germline assignment: CDR1 ENHRY and CDR2 SYGVKD. The CDR3 extends over 15 amino acids. The CDR3 region is CAISEGVSNTGELFF. CDR3 coding DNA: TGTGCCATCAGTGAAGGGGTTTCGAACACCGGGGAGCTGTTTTTT.

V and J are TRBV7-9 and TRBJ2-2; 8 nucleotides align to TRBD1. The germline CDR1 and CDR2 sequences are SEHNR and FQNEAQ (reference sequence). Germline trimming cut 5 bases from V and 1 base from J; bases unmatched to any gene: 9. This CDR3 has 17 amino acids. The CDR3 region has the DNA TGTGCCAGCAGCCGGGTCGGGACAGGATTGAACACCGGGGAGCTGTTTTTT. The encoded protein is CASSRVGTGLNTGELFF.

The rearrangement joins TRBV2 to TRBJ1-5, with D uncertain. V was cut by 6 bases and J by 4 bases, with 10 bases left in between. This CDR3 spans 13 amino acids. CDR1 SNHLY and CDR2 FYNNEI come from the germline V gene. CDR3 in amino acids: CASRAEGNQPQHF. CDR3 sequence (DNA): TGTGCCAGCAGGGCCGAGGGAAATCAGCCCCAGCATTTT.

The chain is built from TRBV6-5 and TRBJ1-1, with no clear D. Germline-derived CDR1 and CDR2 are MNHEY and SVGAGI. Deletions cut 6 bases from V and 5 bases from J, with 7 bases between. The CDR3 extends over 11 amino acids. CDR3 bases: TGTGCCAGCAGCAGAGGGACTGAAGCTTTCTTT. This codes for CASSRGTEAFF.

The chain links TRBV27 to TRBJ1-5; 7 bases are a match to TRBD1. The V gene's germline CDR1 is MNHEY and CDR2 SMNVEV (reference sequence). Trimming took 3 bases from V and 6 from J; bases not matched to a gene: 5. The CDR3 has 14 residues. Here the CDR3 DNA reads TGTGCCAGCAGTTTCGGGGGACAGTCTCAGCCCCAGCATTTT. It translates to CASSFGGQSQPQHF.

The sample holds one count of this clone. This rearrangement joins TRBV4-1 to TRBJ1-2; D gene unclear. V was clipped by 3 bases and J by 0 bases, with 11 bases between them. Germline loops: CDR1 MGHRA, CDR2 YSYEKL. The CDR3 is 15 amino acids. CDR3 residues: CASSQLGRTNYGYTF. As DNA, the CDR3 is TGCGCCAGCAGCCAGTTGGGCAGGACTAACTATGGCTACACCTTC.

The genes are TRBV30 and TRBJ1-2; D uncertain. This CDR3 contains 12 residues. Trimming took off 1 base at V and 8 bases at J, with 11 bases between the two ends. Germline V gene lookup returns CDR1 GTSNPN and CDR2 SVGIG (reference sequence). CDR3 sequence reads: CAWSGAPGGYTF. CDR3 DNA sequence: TGTGCCTGGAGTGGGGCGCCGGGAGGCTACACCTTC.